The 8 T cell receptor beta chains given below trace back to one sample, sequenced in a study of T cell changes during pregnancy in multiple sclerosis. The assay was immunoSEQ multiplex PCR, and TCRdb's table has in-frame clones only and misses some. The table lists approximately 60,000 clones, 90% of them singletons. Sequenced here: peripheral blood, sampled in the third trimester of pregnancy. These TCRs come from a female donor in good health, enrolled as a control in a pregnancy study.

This chain connects TRBV27 to TRBJ2-7, with a tentative D call TRBD2 (5 bases). The CDR3 spans 11 residues. The germline CDR1 and CDR2 sequences are MNHEY and SMNVEV (reference sequence). The V and J ends lost 2 bases and 7 bases respectively, with 6 bases between them. CDR3 sequence: CASSLRGEQYF. The DNA of the CDR3 is TGTGCCAGCAGTTTACGGGGAGAGCAGTACTTC.

This clone is a singleton in its sample. The genes are TRBV7-2 and TRBJ2-3; 12 nucleotides match TRBD2. The V and J ends lost 3 bases and 2 bases, in that order; junction bases with no gene match: 3. Germline V gives CDR1 SGHTA, CDR2 FQGNSA. The CDR3 sequence is 16 residues long. The CDR3 DNA is TGTGCCAGCAGCTTCCGGACTAGCGGGACCACAGATACGCAGTATTTT. Translation gives CASSFRTSGTTDTQYF. Full variable domain (missing parts from reference TRBV7-2 and TRBJ2-3): GAGVSQSPSNKVTEKGKDVELRCDPISGHTALYWYRQSLGQGLEFLIYFQGNSAPDKSGLPSDRFSAERTGGSVSTLTIQRTQQEDSAVYLCASSFRTSGTTDTQYFGPGTRLTVL.

This chain uses TRBV7-9 with TRBJ1-1; 10 bases map to TRBD1. The CDR3 consists of 15 residues. Looked up from germline, CDR1 is SEHNR and CDR2 is FQNEAQ (reference sequence). The J segment lost 1 base and the V segment lost 4 bases, leaving 3 bases of the junction unmatched. The CDR3 here is CASSSGTGANTEAFF. DNA for the CDR3: TGTGCCAGCAGCTCAGGGACAGGGGCGAACACTGAAGCTTTCTTT.

The chain carries TRBV27 and TRBJ2-1; TRBD2 might be the D (6 bases). CDR1 and CDR2 (germline): MNHEY, SMNVEV (reference sequence). V lost 2 bases and J 9 bases, leaving 11 bases between the germline ends. This CDR3 has 13 amino acids. CDR3 coding DNA: TGTGCCAGCAGTTTAATGGCGGGACCTGAGCAGTTCTTC. Its translation is CASSLMAGPEQFF.

The J gene is TRBJ2-1, the V gene TRBV5-6; 12 bases align to TRBD2. The CDR3 spans 16 residues. With V trimmed by 4 bases and J by 5 bases, 7 bases remained unmatched. Looked up from germline, CDR1 is SGHDT and CDR2 is YYEEEE. The CDR3 reads CASSMPGTSGHNEQFF. The CDR3 DNA follows: TGTGCCAGCAGCATGCCCGGGACTAGCGGGCACAATGAGCAGTTCTTC. The entire variable domain, with the rest obtained from reference TRBV5-6 and TRBJ2-1, is as follows: DAGVTQSPTHLIKTRGQQVTLRCSPKSGHDTVSWYQQALGQGPQFIFQYYEEEERQRGNFPDRFSGHQFPNYSSELNVNALLLGDSALYLCASSMPGTSGHNEQFFGPGTRLTVL.

Points on this clone: At one boundary the junction diverges from the germline segment, which might be a read error. The rearrangement links TRBV2 to TRBJ2-7, with TRBD2 as a possible D gene (6 bases). The germline V gene has CDR1 SNHLY and CDR2 FYNNEI. This CDR3 is 13 amino acids long. Written as DNA, the CDR3 is TGTACCAGCTTGGAGGGTTATGGCTACGAGCAGTACTTC. It translates to CTSLEGYGYEQYF.

The rearrangement uses TRBV4-2 and TRBJ2-4; 7 nucleotides align to TRBD2. Germline V gives CDR1 LGHNA, CDR2 YNFKEQ. This CDR3 is 17 amino acids long. The V gene end was trimmed by 6 bases and the J gene end by 6 bases; junction bases not matched to a gene: 17. CDR3 in amino acids: CASSLAATGTMLNIQYF. The DNA for the CDR3 is TGTGCCAGCAGTCTTGCGGCGACCGGGACTATGTTAAACATTCAGTACTTC.

The chain combines TRBV5-1 with TRBJ2-5; 12 bases agree with TRBD2. This CDR3 has 15 amino acids. The ends lost 7 bases at V and 0 bases at J; junction bases unmatched: 4. Germline loops: CDR1 SGHRS, CDR2 YFSETQ. Here the CDR3 DNA reads TGCGCCAGCTCTAGCGGGGGGGTCTACCAAGAGACCCAGTACTTC. As protein: CASSSGGVYQETQYF.